Below, 20 T cell receptor beta chains from the same sample are listed, as sequenced in a study of blood T cell repertoires in COVID-19. Produced via immunoSEQ multiplex PCR; TCRdb's table is partial and in-frame only. The sample has about 240,000 clones, around four fifths seen once. Sequenced input: peripheral blood. The receptors here all came from a man younger than 45 who had recovered from COVID-19.

This chain uses TRBV28 with TRBJ2-3; 12 bases are shared with TRBD2. After removal of 6 bases from V and 6 bases from J, the junction contained 10 bases not matched to a gene. Germline V gene lookup returns CDR1 MDHEN and CDR2 SYDVKM. CDR3 length equals 16 residues. Here the CDR3 reads CASRPPLAGGPDTQYF. Here the CDR3 DNA reads TGTGCCAGCAGACCCCCCCTAGCGGGGGGGCCGGATACGCAGTATTTT. The complete variable domain, with remaining parts taken from reference TRBV28 and TRBJ2-3, reads DVKVTQSSRYLVKRTGEKVFLECVQDMDHENMFWYRQDPGLGLRLIYFSYDVKMKEKGDIPEGYSVSREKKERFSLILESASTNQTSMYLCASRPPLAGGPDTQYFGPGTRLTVL.

This clone has just a few counts. The chain recombines TRBV7-4 with TRBJ1-5; 8 positions match TRBD1. Germline CDR1 is SGHVT and CDR2 is SQSDAQ. V lost 7 bases and J lost 0; bases outside the gene matches: 5. There are 15 residues in the CDR3. The CDR3 protein is CASTLDRDSNQPQHF. CDR3 DNA sequence: TGTGCCAGCACCCTGGACAGGGATAGCAATCAGCCCCAGCATTTT.

This clone was recorded a few times. The rearrangement joins TRBV2 to TRBJ1-1, with a tentative D call TRBD1 (6 bases). The V end was cut by 2 bases, the J end by 1 base, with 17 bases between. CDR1 and CDR2 from the germline V gene are SNHLY and FYNNEI. CDR3 size: 17 residues. The CDR3 sequence is CASSELGRLGGNTEAFF. CDR3 bases: TGTGCCAGCAGTGAACTTGGACGCCTAGGGGGGAACACTGAAGCTTTCTTT.

This chain joins TRBV4-2 and TRBJ2-3, with 10 positions matching TRBD2. The CDR3 runs to 15 residues. The J segment lost 4 bases and the V segment lost 0 bases, leaving 1 base of the junction unmatched. The germline gives CDR1 LGHNA, CDR2 YNFKEQ. The CDR3 here is CASSQEAGGPDTQYF. The DNA for the CDR3 is TGTGCCAGCAGCCAAGAAGCGGGGGGGCCAGATACGCAGTATTTT.

CDR3 in amino acids: CASSFTYNSPLHF. The CDR3 region has the DNA TGTGCCAGCAGTTTTACCTATAATTCACCCCTCCACTTT. V and J are TRBV12-3 or TRBV12-4 and TRBJ1-6; no clear D gene. Trimming stripped 3 bases from V and 2 bases from J, with 2 bases between. This CDR3 comprises 13 residues.

The rearrangement joins TRBV19 to TRBJ2-1; TRBD2 matches at 15 bases. J was trimmed by 9 bases and V by 4 bases; bases with no gene match: 4. From germline, CDR1 is LNHDA and CDR2 SQIVND (reference sequence). The CDR3 contains 15 residues. The CDR3 region has the DNA TGTGCCAGTAGTACGCGGACTAGCGGGGGGGGTGAGCAGTTCTTC. Translated: CASSTRTSGGGEQFF.

The rearrangement links TRBV11-1 to TRBJ1-2; D is perhaps TRBD1 (6 bases). CDR3 size: 13 residues. CDR1 SGHAT and CDR2 FQDESV come from the germline V gene (reference sequence). Trimming took 5 bases from V and 4 from J, leaving 11 bases between them. Here the CDR3 DNA reads TGTGCCAGCAGCCACACAGGGCTCTATGGCTACACCTTC. Translation: CASSHTGLYGYTF.

About this clone: The junction departs from the called germline gene at one end, perhaps through a read error. V gene TRBV5-4 combines with J gene TRBJ1-1; no firm D call. From germline, CDR1 is SGHNT and CDR2 YYREEE (reference sequence). This CDR3 is 15 amino acids long. The CDR3 region is CASSSPSVEGGFSRF. The CDR3 DNA is TGTGCCAGCAGCTCCCCAAGTGTGGAGGGAGGTTTTTCGCGGTTT.

The genes are TRBV21-1 and TRBJ2-7; TRBD1 is the table's D call and was not checked against the DNA. TRBV21-1 is described as a pseudogene. This CDR3 has 15 residues. The CDR3 loop is CASSEPGTEAYEQYF. CDR3 nucleotide sequence: TGTGCCAGCAGCGAACCCGGGACAGAGGCCTACGAGCAGTACTTC.

This clone was detected a few times. The rearrangement links TRBV4-1 to TRBJ2-3; weak D call: TRBD2 (6 bases). This CDR3 spans 17 amino acids. CDR1 is MGHRA and CDR2 is YSYEKL in the germline V gene. V lost 1 base, J lost 0 bases, and 14 bases lay in between. DNA for the CDR3: TGCGCCAGCAGCCAAGTAATGCCGGGACTGAGCACAGATACGCAGTATTTT. Translating gives CASSQVMPGLSTDTQYF.

The rearrangement links TRBV27 to TRBJ2-3; D is perhaps TRBD2 (7 bases). Trimming removed 8 bases from V and 1 base from J, with 19 bases in between. Germline V gene data show CDR1 as MNHEY and CDR2 as SMNVEV (reference sequence). The CDR3 has 16 amino acids. CDR3 DNA sequence: TGTGCCAGCGGAAAGGGGGGGATCAGACGCACAGATACGCAGTATTTT. This codes for CASGKGGIRRTDTQYF.

The CDR3 loop reads CASSRGQYNSGNTIYF. DNA for the CDR3: TGTGCCAGCAGCCGAGGGCAGTATAATTCTGGAAACACCATATATTTT. The chain is built from TRBV3-1 (or the pseudogene TRBV3-2) and TRBJ1-3; D is unclear. This CDR3 is built from 16 residues. Germline CDR1 LGHDT, CDR2 YNNKEL (reference sequence). V was shortened by 4 bases and J by 1 base, with 14 bases between the two germline ends.

This chain uses TRBV6-5 with TRBJ1-2, with D possibly being TRBD1 (5 bases). Germline CDR1 is MNHEY and CDR2 is SVGAGI. Trimming removed 7 bases at V and 5 bases at J, with 17 bases between. The CDR3 length is 14 residues. The CDR3: CASTRGRNGYGYTF. The CDR3 coding sequence is TGTGCCAGCACGCGGGGACGTAACGGATATGGCTACACCTTC.

The chain couples TRBV5-4 to TRBJ1-6; 9 bases map to TRBD1. This CDR3 contains 16 residues. Germline V gene data show CDR1 as SGHNT and CDR2 as YYREEE (reference sequence). Losses at the gene ends were 4 bases for V and 9 bases for J; bases not matched to a gene: 11. CDR3 DNA sequence: TGTGCCAGCAGCATCTCCCGGGACAGGGTTGGTTCACCCCTCCACTTT. This encodes CASSISRDRVGSPLHF.

This clone was seen only a few times. The J gene is TRBJ1-1, the V gene TRBV6-5; 7 bases are a match to TRBD1. CDR3 length equals 15 residues. The germline CDR1 and CDR2 sequences are MNHEY and SVGAGI. V gave up 5 bases and J gave up 5 bases; unmatched junction bases: 11. The CDR3 spells CASSIHRGAGTEAFF. DNA for the CDR3: TGTGCCAGCAGTATCCACAGGGGTGCGGGAACTGAAGCTTTCTTT.

V is TRBV3-1 (or the pseudogene TRBV3-2) and J is TRBJ2-7; D is possibly TRBD2 (7 bases). The CDR3 has 15 residues. Between the trimmed V and J ends, which lost 4 bases and 2 bases, there was a span of 15 bases. Germline V gene lookup returns CDR1 LGHDT and CDR2 YNNKEL (reference sequence). The CDR3 protein is CASSPSRGLPYEQYF. The CDR3 bases are TGTGCCAGCAGCCCCTCGCGGGGGCTTCCCTACGAGCAGTACTTC.

The chain uses TRBV6-5 and TRBJ2-3; weak D call: TRBD2 (6 bases). The CDR3 consists of 15 residues. Germline-derived CDR1 and CDR2 are MNHEY and SVGAGI. Trimming removed 8 bases at V and 2 bases at J, with 17 bases between. DNA for the CDR3: TGTGCCAGCTCCATTCGGGAGCCAATCACAGATACGCAGTATTTT. This translates into CASSIREPITDTQYF.

The chain combines TRBV15 with TRBJ1-6; D uncertain. The germline V gene encodes CDR1 LNHNV and CDR2 YYDKDF (reference sequence). The CDR3 spans 14 residues. V was trimmed by 0 bases and J by 6 bases, leaving 6 bases between them. CDR3 region: CATSRDPFNSPLHF. The CDR3 DNA reads TGTGCCACCAGCAGAGATCCTTTTAATTCACCCCTCCACTTT.

The chain is built from TRBV10-2 and TRBJ1-2; D is ambiguous. V was pared by 3 bases and J by 6 bases, with 8 bases between. The CDR3 covers 12 residues. Germline lookup yields CDR1 WSHSY and CDR2 SAAADI. This chain's CDR3 is CASSEGRDGYTF. The CDR3 region has the DNA TGCGCCAGCAGTGAAGGGAGGGATGGCTACACCTTC.

This chain uses TRBV28 with TRBJ1-1; D gene ambiguous. Trimming took off 2 bases at V and 6 bases at J, with 13 bases between the two ends. Germline loops: CDR1 MDHEN, CDR2 SYDVKM. This CDR3 spans 14 amino acids. This CDR3 is CASSLDPPLPEAFF. The CDR3 region has the DNA TGTGCCAGCAGTTTAGATCCACCACTCCCTGAAGCTTTCTTT. The full variable domain, completed using reference TRBV28 and TRBJ1-1, is DVKVTQSSRYLVKRTGEKVFLECVQDMDHENMFWYRQDPGLGLRLIYFSYDVKMKEKGDIPEGYSVSREKKERFSLILESASTNQTSMYLCASSLDPPLPEAFFGQGTRLTVV.